These 14 T cell receptor beta chains were sequenced from one sample in a study of cytomegalovirus exposure and HLA in healthy donors. TCRdb keeps only in-frame clones here, not all; method: immunoSEQ multiplex PCR. The table lists 55,000 to 65,000 clones, roughly nine tenths of them singletons, with approximately 0.99% in the top ten. Sequencing was carried out using PBMCs. Every receptor here comes from a man between 18 and 35 years old in good health and CMV-seronegative.

V usage is TRBV28 and J usage is TRBJ2-1, with D tentatively TRBD1 (6 bases). The V gene lost 6 bases and the J gene lost 2 bases, with 17 bases spanning the gap. CDR1 and CDR2 from the germline V gene are MDHEN and SYDVKM. The CDR3 is made up of 16 amino acids. The CDR3 region is CASSPPGTQPYNEQFF. Here the CDR3 DNA reads TGTGCCAGCAGCCCTCCTGGGACACAGCCCTACAATGAGCAGTTCTTC.

CDR3 amino acids: CASSQGLAGVEQYF. As DNA, the CDR3 is TGTGCCAGCAGTCAGGGACTAGCGGGAGTCGAGCAGTACTTC. The genes are TRBV6-6 and TRBJ2-7; the match to TRBD2 covers 14 bases. The germline gives CDR1 MNHNY, CDR2 SVGAGI (reference sequence). CDR3 length: 14 amino acids. Losses at the gene ends were 5 bases for V and 6 bases for J; bases not matched to a gene: 3.

The chain has TRBV28 and TRBJ2-7; maybe TRBD2 (8 bases). In germline, CDR1 is MDHEN, CDR2 SYDVKM. V was cut by 10 bases and J by 5 bases, with 18 bases left in between. The length of the CDR3 is 13 residues. This CDR3 is CATREGALHEQYF. CDR3 bases: TGTGCCACCCGGGAGGGGGCGTTACACGAGCAGTACTTC.

The table lists this clone with a count of one. V usage is TRBV28 and J usage is TRBJ2-3, with D possibly being TRBD2 (5 bases). Trimming took 6 bases from V and 1 from J, leaving 8 bases between them. The CDR3 has 13 residues. CDR1 is MDHEN, CDR2 SYDVKM, per germline. The CDR3 DNA is TGTGCCAGCAGCGGTAGCGGCACAGATACGCAGTATTTT. It specifies CASSGSGTDTQYF.

The CDR3 spells CASSLAGDNWQQFF. Written as DNA, the CDR3 is TGTGCCAGCAGCTTAGCAGGGGACAACTGGCAGCAGTTCTTC. V usage is TRBV11-1 and J usage is TRBJ2-1, with D possibly being TRBD1 (6 bases). V gave up 0 bases and J gave up 11 bases, with 14 bases separating them. Germline V lookup: CDR1 SGHAT, CDR2 FQDESV (reference sequence). The CDR3 has 14 residues.

This rearrangement joins TRBV13 to TRBJ1-4; TRBD1 matches at 9 bases. Germline lookup yields CDR1 PRHDT and CDR2 FYEKMQ (reference sequence). After removal of 6 bases from V and 8 bases from J, the junction contained 7 bases not matched to a gene. CDR3 length equals 14 residues. The CDR3 DNA reads TGTGCCAGCAGAACAGGGGGCCCTGGGGAAAAACTGTTTTTT. Its protein is CASRTGGPGEKLFF.

This chain links TRBV9 with TRBJ1-4; D perhaps matches TRBD1 (5 bases). This CDR3 region has 16 residues. Looked up from germline, CDR1 is SGDLS and CDR2 is YYNGEE. V lost 0 bases to trimming and J lost 2 bases, with 11 bases between them. In DNA, the CDR3 is TGTGCCAGCAGCGTAGGCGGGGGTGTCACTAATGAAAAACTGTTTTTT. The encoded protein is CASSVGGGVTNEKLFF.

This clone occurred once. Written as DNA, the CDR3 is TGTGCCAGCACGGGAGGGACTTTCTATGGCTACACCTTC. It specifies CASTGGTFYGYTF. This sequence joins TRBV6-1 and TRBJ1-2; D perhaps matches TRBD1 (5 bases). Germline-derived CDR1 and CDR2 are MNHNS and SASEGT. This CDR3 region has 13 residues. V was pared by 7 bases and J by 4 bases, with 13 bases between.

The chain combines TRBV6-4 with TRBJ1-1, with a possible D match to TRBD1 (6 bases). The CDR3 contains 14 residues. In germline, CDR1 is MRHNA, CDR2 SNTAGT. Between the trimmed V and J ends, which lost 6 bases and 3 bases, there was a span of 14 bases. This CDR3 reads CASRARGYDTEAFF. Here the CDR3 DNA reads TGTGCCAGCAGGGCGAGGGGGTATGACACTGAAGCTTTCTTT.

V and J are TRBV30 and TRBJ1-1; possible D gene TRBD1, 5 bases. V was pared by 8 bases and J by 0 bases, with 13 bases between. The germline gives CDR1 GTSNPN, CDR2 SVGIG (reference sequence). The CDR3 loop spans 13 amino acids. The CDR3 loop reads CAGGGRLNTEAFF. CDR3 DNA sequence: TGTGCCGGGGGGGGTCGATTGAACACTGAAGCTTTCTTT. The whole variable domain, remainder taken from reference TRBV30 and TRBJ1-1, is SQTIHQWPATLVQPVGSPLSLECTVEGTSNPNLYWYRQAAGRGLQLLFYSVGIGQISSEVPQNLSASRPQDRQFILSSKKLLLSDSGFYLCAGGGRLNTEAFFGQGTRLTVV.

This clone is a singleton in its sample. The gene calls are TRBV6-5 and TRBJ2-6; D is unclear. Trimming pared 2 bases from V and 3 bases from J, leaving 5 bases between. The germline CDR1 and CDR2 sequences are MNHEY and SVGAGI. This CDR3 has 14 amino acids. The CDR3 reads CASSYLRGANVLTF. CDR3 nucleotides: TGTGCCAGCAGTTACCTACGTGGGGCCAACGTCCTGACTTTC.

The chain is built from TRBV5-5 and TRBJ2-1, with 8 bases fitting TRBD2. The CDR3 sequence is 16 residues long. CDR1 SGHKS and CDR2 YYEKEE come from the germline V gene (reference sequence). Trimming at V came to 0 bases and at J to 4 bases, leaving 6 bases not matched to a gene. The CDR3 region is CASSLASGSLYNEQFF. As DNA, the CDR3 is TGTGCCAGCAGCTTGGCAAGCGGGAGTTTATACAATGAGCAGTTCTTC. The variable domain in full, completed from reference TRBV5-5 and TRBJ2-1, reads DAGVTQSPTHLIKTRGQQVTLRCSPISGHKSVSWYQQVLGQGPQFIFQYYEKEERGRGNFPDRFSARQFPNYSSELNVNALLLGDSALYLCASSLASGSLYNEQFFGPGTRLTVL.

The chain recombines TRBV11-2 with TRBJ2-1; maybe TRBD2 (5 bases). The V gene lost 2 bases and the J gene lost 5 bases, with 10 bases spanning the gap. This CDR3 is 14 amino acids long. The germline V gene encodes CDR1 SGHAT and CDR2 FQNNGV. The CDR3 region is CASSLRTGDNEQFF. The CDR3 DNA reads TGTGCCAGCAGCTTACGGACTGGTGACAATGAGCAGTTCTTC.

The chain joins TRBV29-1 to TRBJ2-1; D is perhaps TRBD2 (6 bases). In germline, CDR1 is SQVTM, CDR2 ANQGSEA. V gave up 3 bases and J gave up 4 bases, with 19 bases separating them. This CDR3 contains 16 residues. The CDR3 DNA follows: TGCAGCGTTGACGGGACTTTCCAAAATTATTACAATGAGCAGTTCTTC. Its translation: CSVDGTFQNYYNEQFF.